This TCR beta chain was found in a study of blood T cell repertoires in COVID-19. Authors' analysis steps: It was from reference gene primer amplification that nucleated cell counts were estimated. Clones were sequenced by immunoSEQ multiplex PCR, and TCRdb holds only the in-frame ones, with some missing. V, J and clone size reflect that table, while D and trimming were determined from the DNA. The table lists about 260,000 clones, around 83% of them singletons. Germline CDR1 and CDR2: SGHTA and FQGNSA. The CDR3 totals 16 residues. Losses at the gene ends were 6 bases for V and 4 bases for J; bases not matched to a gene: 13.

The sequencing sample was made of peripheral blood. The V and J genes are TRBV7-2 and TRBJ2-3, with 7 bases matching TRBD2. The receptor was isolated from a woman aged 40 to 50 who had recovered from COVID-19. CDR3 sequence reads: CASSKGLVRGSDTQYF. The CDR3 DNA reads TGTGCCAGCAGTAAAGGACTAGTACGCGGGTCAGATACGCAGTATTTT.